A selection of T cell receptor beta chains follows, all from one sample in a study of control samples from healthy donors and cancer patients. Sequenced by immunoSEQ multiplex PCR; TCRdb stores in-frame clones only, minus some. The repertoire holds approximately 92,000 clones, approximately 93% seen once, with nearly 1.5% in the top ten. Material: blood. These TCRs come from a woman younger than 45 in good health. CDR3s include the opening cysteine and the closing phenylalanine or tryptophan. D genes are given only for firm matches.

v_call	j_call	d_call	cdr3_nt	cdr3_aa
TRBV6-4	TRBJ2-1	TRBD2	TGTGCCAGCAGTGTAGAGACTAGCGGTTACAATGAGCAGTTCTTC	CASSVETSGYNEQFF
TRBV7-9	TRBJ1-3	-	TGTGCCAGCAGCTTAGAAGGGATCACTGGAAACACCATATATTTT	CASSLEGITGNTIYF
TRBV27	TRBJ1-5	-	TGTGCCAGCAGTTGGAAGGGAACTCAGCCCCAGCATTTT	CASSWKGTQPQHF
TRBV24-1	TRBJ1-2	-	TGTGCCACCAGTGCATCGAACTATAAGGGCTACACCTTC	CATSASNYKGYTF
TRBV3-1/TRBV3-2	TRBJ2-3	-	TGTGCCAGCAGCCAAGACCTAAAGAGGACGCAGTATTTT	CASSQDLKRTQYF
TRBV6-1	TRBJ2-6	-	TGTGCCAGCAGTGAAGGACAGCTCAGCCTCTCTGGGGCCAACGTCCTGACTTTC	CASSEGQLSLSGANVLTF
TRBV4-2	TRBJ1-1	-	TGTGCCAGCAGCCAAGAGAGTACATACGGCAACACTGAAGCTTTCTTT	CASSQESTYGNTEAFF
TRBV10-3	TRBJ2-3	-	TGTGCCATCAGTGAGTCGAACGTGGGAAATACGCAGTATTTT	CAISESNVGNTQYF
TRBV27	TRBJ2-2	-	TGTGCCAGCAGTTTATTGTCGGCCAGACCGAACACCGGGGAGCTGTTTTTT	CASSLLSARPNTGELFF
TRBV13	TRBJ2-7	TRBD2	TGTGCCAGCAGCTTAGCTAGCGGGTACGAGCAGTACTTC	CASSLASGYEQYF
TRBV27	TRBJ2-1	TRBD1	TGTGCCAGCACTCGGACAGGATACAATGAGCAGTTCTTC	CASTRTGYNEQFF
TRBV3-1/TRBV3-2	TRBJ1-2	-	TGTGCCAGCAGCCAAGCAGGGGCCCCGAACTATGGCTACACCTTC	CASSQAGAPNYGYTF
TRBV5-1	TRBJ1-1	-	TGCGCCAGCAGCCCCCCTGAAGGGATTGAAGCTTTCTTT	CASSPPEGIEAFF
TRBV6-5	TRBJ2-5	-	TGTGCCAGCAGTTCGGCGTGGAGGCAAGAGACCCAGCACTTC	CASSSAWRQETQHF
TRBV7-9	TRBJ1-1	-	TGTGCCAGCAGACGCGAGACAGAAAACACTGAAGCTTTCTTT	CASRRETENTEAFF
TRBV12-3/TRBV12-4	TRBJ1-1	-	TGTGCCAGCAGTCAAACCACAGGGGAAGCTTTCTTT	CASSQTTGEAFF
TRBV6-7	TRBJ2-6	-	TGTGCCAGCAGTTACCAGACAGACAGTCACCGCTCTGGGGCCAACGTCCTGACTTTC	CASSYQTDSHRSGANVLTF
TRBV6-1	TRBJ2-4	-	TGTGCCAGCAGTGACACGGGACAAAACATTCAGTACTTC	CASSDTGQNIQYF
TRBV5-4	TRBJ1-4	-	TGTGCCAGCAGTACGGGGACTAATGAAAAACTGTTTTTT	CASSTGTNEKLFF